The 16 T cell receptor beta chains presented below share a single source sample, sequenced in a study of identical twins. TCRdb reprocessed the 5' RACE reads via MiXCR and lists one record per CDR3 protein. Among more than 200,000 distinct CDR3 sequences listed, over 12% were seen once. The sample consisted of memory (CD45RO+) T cells sorted from blood. All receptors come from a woman in her late teens or twenties in good health.

The chain carries TRBV6-2 or TRBV6-3 and TRBJ1-1, with D possibly TRBD1 on 5 matching bases. Between the trimmed V and J ends, which lost 6 bases and 4 bases, there was a span of 12 bases. Per the germline V gene, CDR1 is MNHEY and CDR2 is SVGEGT. The CDR3 is made up of 13 amino acids. CDR3 amino acids: CASRRDGVTEAFF. The CDR3 nucleotides read TGTGCCAGCAGACGGGACGGAGTCACTGAAGCTTTCTTT.

V gene TRBV20-1 combines with J gene TRBJ2-3; weak D call: TRBD2 (6 bases). V was cut by 5 bases and J by 0 bases, with 12 bases left in between. The CDR3 spans 14 residues. The germline CDR1 and CDR2 sequences are DFQATT and SNEGSKA (reference sequence). The CDR3: CSAGDRGSTDTQYF. The DNA of the CDR3 is TGCAGTGCTGGGGACCGGGGGAGCACAGATACGCAGTATTTT.

V and J are TRBV20-1 and TRBJ1-1; TRBD1 might be the D (5 bases). From germline, CDR1 is DFQATT and CDR2 SNEGSKA (reference sequence). The CDR3 is made up of 11 amino acids. V lost 3 bases to trimming and J lost 8 bases, with 10 bases between them. The CDR3 reads CSARAREEAFF. CDR3 in DNA: TGCAGTGCTAGGGCCAGGGAAGAAGCTTTCTTT.

A few counts support this clonotype. This chain links TRBV2 with TRBJ2-5, with D perhaps matching TRBD2 (6 bases). V lost 6 bases, J lost 3 bases, and 20 bases lay in between. The CDR3 totals 16 residues. The germline V gene encodes CDR1 SNHLY and CDR2 FYNNEI. The CDR3 protein is CASRRPMGGAKETQYF. CDR3 nucleotide sequence: TGTGCCAGCAGGAGGCCAATGGGGGGAGCGAAAGAGACCCAGTACTTC.

J is TRBJ2-1 and V is TRBV7-8, with TRBD2 matching 10 bases. The trim removed 3 bases at V and 14 bases at J, leaving 1 base unmatched. Germline V gene lookup returns CDR1 SGHVS and CDR2 FQNEAQ. The CDR3 contains 11 residues. The CDR3 DNA follows: TGTGCCAGCAGCTTGGGACTAGCGAAGTTCTTC. Its translation: CASSLGLAKFF.

In its sample, this clonotype was seen once. This sequence may be a read error, since a much larger clone differs from it by one base. The chain combines TRBV6-1 with TRBJ2-2; no reliable D call. The CDR3 consists of 14 residues. V shed 6 bases and J shed 1 base, with 9 bases lying between them. Germline V gene lookup returns CDR1 MNHNS and CDR2 SASEGT. DNA for the CDR3: TGTGCCAGCAGGGCACAGAAGAACACCGGGGAGCTGTTTTTT. It specifies CASRAQKNTGELFF.

This clonotype was observed at least ten times. The chain recombines TRBV3-1 with TRBJ2-1, with a weak D call TRBD2 (5 bases). The CDR3 has 14 residues. V dropped 2 bases and J dropped 7 bases, with 12 bases sitting between them. Germline V CDR1 and CDR2: LGHDT, YNNKEL (reference sequence). Here the CDR3 reads CASSQNPSRNEQFF. For the CDR3, the DNA is TGTGCCAGCAGCCAAAATCCTAGCAGGAATGAGCAGTTCTTC.

The genes are TRBV5-5 and TRBJ2-7; the D gene is possibly TRBD2 (6 bases). Germline V gives CDR1 SGHKS, CDR2 YYEKEE (reference sequence). This CDR3 has 14 amino acids. V lost 1 base, J lost 2 bases, and 10 bases lay in between. The CDR3 is CASSLRRDAYEQYF. As DNA, the CDR3 is TGTGCCAGCAGCTTGAGGCGGGACGCCTACGAGCAGTACTTC.

This chain connects TRBV5-5 to TRBJ2-1, with 15 bases aligning to TRBD2. CDR1 is SGHKS and CDR2 is YYEKEE in the germline V gene (reference sequence). V lost 4 bases and J lost 12; bases outside the gene matches: 2. The CDR3 consists of 13 residues. In DNA, the CDR3 is TGTGCCAGCAGCACGGGACTAGCGGGGGGGCAGTTCTTC. Translation gives CASSTGLAGGQFF.

This clonotype was seen many times. The genes are TRBV20-1 and TRBJ2-7, with 7 bases aligning to TRBD1. The junction had 11 bases not matched to a gene; V was cut back by 0 bases and J by 0 bases. The CDR3 spans 17 residues. Germline CDR1 and CDR2: DFQATT and SNEGSKA (reference sequence). The CDR3 loop reads CSARDGEGWTGSYEQYF. The CDR3 DNA reads as TGCAGTGCTAGAGACGGCGAAGGATGGACAGGCTCCTACGAGCAGTACTTC.

The chain has TRBV6-6 and TRBJ2-7; 9 bases are a match to TRBD1. CDR1 and CDR2 (germline): MNHNY, SVGAGI (reference sequence). V lost 10 bases and J lost 5; bases outside the gene matches: 6. The CDR3 is 12 amino acids. Written as DNA, the CDR3 is TGTGCCACGGGACAGGGAGAGAACGAGCAGTACTTC. It codes for CATGQGENEQYF.

The chain recombines TRBV20-1 with TRBJ2-3; 9 bases line up with TRBD2. The trim removed 0 bases at V and 14 bases at J, leaving 3 bases unmatched. CDR1 is DFQATT and CDR2 is SNEGSKA in the germline V gene (reference sequence). There are 11 residues in the CDR3. This chain's CDR3 is CSARDGSGGYF. As DNA, the CDR3 is TGCAGTGCTAGAGACGGTAGCGGGGGGTATTTT.

The genes are TRBV6-6 and TRBJ1-2; D remains unclear. Trimming left V 2 bases short and J 3 bases short, with 7 bases between. Germline V gene sequence: CDR1 MNHNY, CDR2 SVGAGI (reference sequence). The CDR3 is 13 amino acids. Written as DNA, the CDR3 is TGTGCCAGCAGTTACGGGCAGGACTATGGCTACACCTTC. Protein: CASSYGQDYGYTF.

The chain links TRBV27 to TRBJ1-4; 8 bases agree with TRBD1. The V gene end was trimmed by 6 bases and the J gene end by 8 bases; junction bases not matched to a gene: 8. Per the germline V gene, CDR1 is MNHEY and CDR2 is SMNVEV (reference sequence). CDR3 length equals 14 residues. CDR3 bases: TGTGCCAGCAGGCTTCAGGGGGCTGGGGAAAAACTGTTTTTT. Protein product: CASRLQGAGEKLFF.

The sample holds a few counts of this clonotype. As DNA, the CDR3 is TGTGCCAGCAGCTTTAGCCCGCTGAACACTGAAGCTTTCTTT. It is translated as CASSFSPLNTEAFF. The rearrangement uses TRBV7-6 and TRBJ1-1; D gene unclear. This CDR3 comprises 14 residues. Trimming cost V 3 bases and J 0 bases, with 8 bases left between them. Per germline, CDR1 SGHVS and CDR2 FNYEAQ.

This clonotype was seen a handful of times. The chain uses TRBV12-5 and TRBJ2-7, with D possibly being TRBD1 or TRBD2 (5 bases each). V gave up 7 bases and J gave up 4 bases, with 20 bases separating them. CDR3 size: 15 residues. Germline lookup yields CDR1 LGHNT and CDR2 FRNRAP. The DNA of the CDR3 is TGTGCTAGTGCCCACCATCGGGGCACTCAATACGAGCAGTACTTC. Protein product: CASAHHRGTQYEQYF.